The text below deals with one T cell receptor (beta chain). Its antigen is unknown. The entry originates in a study of OX40 agonist ivuxolimab in advanced cancers. Study as a whole: Patients were infused with ivuxolimab every 2 weeks at 0.01 to 10 mg/kg. Participants averaged approximately 60 years of age (range roughly 23 to 85) and were 82.7% male.

Notes on the study in general: On average, a greater number of expanded clones characterised CD8+ T cells relative to CD4+.

TCRdb's copy holds only in-frame clones and misses some; the assay was immunoSEQ multiplex PCR. The sample records about 20,000 clones, 75% to 95% being singletons. The starting material was CD4+ or CD8+ T cells sorted from blood, obtained in a trial of the OX40 agonist ivuxolimab. This sequence was found in an adult with an advanced solid tumor such as melanoma, head and neck, liver or kidney cancer.

In DNA, the CDR3 is TGTGCCAGCAGTGAAGAGTTTTTTGGGGGTAACGGCTACACCTTC. Protein product: CASSEEFFGGNGYTF. The V call is TRBV2, the J call TRBJ1-2; TRBD1 is a possible D gene (5 bases). V was pared by 1 base and J by 8 bases, with 17 bases between. The germline CDR1 and CDR2 sequences are SNHLY and FYNNEI. CDR3 length: 15 residues.